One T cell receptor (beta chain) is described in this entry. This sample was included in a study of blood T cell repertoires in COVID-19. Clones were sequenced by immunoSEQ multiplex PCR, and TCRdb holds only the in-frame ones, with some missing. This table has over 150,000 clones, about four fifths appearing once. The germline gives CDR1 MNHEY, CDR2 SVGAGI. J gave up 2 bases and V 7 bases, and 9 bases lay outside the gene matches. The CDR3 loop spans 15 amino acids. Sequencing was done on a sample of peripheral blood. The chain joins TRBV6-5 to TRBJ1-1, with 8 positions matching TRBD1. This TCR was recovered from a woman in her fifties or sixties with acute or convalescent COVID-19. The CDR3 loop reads CASTLGQGLNTEAFF. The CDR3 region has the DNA TGTGCCAGCACTTTAGGACAGGGACTAAACACTGAAGCTTTCTTT.